This entry lists 8 T cell receptor beta chains sequenced from one sample in a study of blood T cells in healthy people across ages. A sample-barcoded 5' primer and a J-beta primer mix were used in a second PCR of roughly 7 to 11 cycles. TCRdb itself ran the 5' RACE reads through MiXCR, one entry per CDR3 protein. The data contain fewer than 800,000 distinct CDR3 sequences, 32% of them singletons. Sequenced material: blood. The receptor source for this set is a woman over 75 in good health.

A remark on this clonotype: Compared with germline, one end of the junction differs, possibly owing to a read error. The genes are TRBV27 and TRBJ1-1; 10 nucleotides match TRBD1. In germline, CDR1 is MNHEY, CDR2 SMNVEV (reference sequence). This CDR3 comprises 12 residues. The DNA of the CDR3 is TGTGTCAGCAGCTCCGGGACAGGGGTACCTTTCTTT. It specifies CVSSSGTGVPFF.

The gene calls are TRBV9 and TRBJ2-6; TRBD1 matches at 8 bases. The CDR3 length is 16 residues. J was trimmed by 4 bases and V by 4 bases; bases with no gene match: 7. From germline, CDR1 is SGDLS and CDR2 YYNGEE. CDR3 residues: CASSTGQGWGANVLTF. CDR3 sequence (DNA): TGTGCCAGCAGCACCGGACAGGGATGGGGGGCCAACGTCCTGACTTTC.

The chain carries TRBV7-2 and TRBJ2-3; the match to TRBD2 covers 10 bases. Per germline, CDR1 SGHTA and CDR2 FQGNSA. The CDR3 length is 16 residues. The ends lost 3 bases at V and 2 bases at J; junction bases unmatched: 5. The CDR3 spells CASSLRAGGFTDTQYF. The CDR3, as DNA: TGTGCCAGCAGCTTGCGAGCGGGGGGGTTCACAGATACGCAGTATTTT.

This clonotype was observed many times. The J gene is TRBJ2-5, the V gene TRBV29-1; the match to TRBD2 covers 14 bases. Germline trimming cut 5 bases from V and 2 bases from J; bases unmatched to any gene: 4. Germline CDR1 is SQVTM and CDR2 is ANQGSEA. This CDR3 comprises 15 residues. CDR3 sequence reads: CSVFGLAGGQETQYF. The DNA for the CDR3 is TGCAGCGTTTTTGGACTAGCGGGGGGACAAGAGACCCAGTACTTC.

This clonotype came up many times. The chain employs TRBV25-1 and TRBJ1-1; no reliable D call. The CDR3 loop spans 14 amino acids. Between the trimmed V and J ends, which lost 5 bases and 4 bases, there was a span of 14 bases. The germline gives CDR1 MGHDK, CDR2 SYGVNS. The DNA for the CDR3 is TGTGCCAGCAGTCCCCTCCGGGGTGTCACTGAAGCTTTCTTT. Protein: CASSPLRGVTEAFF.

This clonotype was counted at least ten times. V is TRBV6-1 and J is TRBJ2-1; D possibly matches TRBD1 or TRBD2 (6 bases each). The CDR3 has 16 residues. The germline gives CDR1 MNHNS, CDR2 SASEGT. Trimming pared 6 bases from V and 4 bases from J, leaving 19 bases between. The CDR3 region is CASRLRETGGYNEQFF. The DNA for the CDR3 is TGTGCCAGCAGACTCCGGGAGACAGGCGGATACAATGAGCAGTTCTTC.

This clonotype was detected ten times or more. The CDR3 reads CASSEGSSGDSPLHF. The CDR3 DNA reads TGTGCCAGCAGTGAAGGCAGCTCCGGGGATTCACCCCTCCACTTT. This chain connects TRBV6-1 to TRBJ1-6; D uncertain. This CDR3 contains 15 residues. Between the trimmed V and J ends, which lost 1 base and 8 bases, there was a span of 12 bases. The germline V gene encodes CDR1 MNHNS and CDR2 SASEGT.

Concerning this clonotype itself: The junction differs from germline at one of its ends, possibly a read error. This chain joins TRBV9 and TRBJ1-1; D uncertain. Per the germline V gene, CDR1 is SGDLS and CDR2 is YYNGEE. The CDR3 is 15 amino acids. Here the CDR3 DNA reads TGTGCCAGCAGCGTAGACGGGAGCCCGAACACTGGAGCTTTCTTT. Encoded protein: CASSVDGSPNTGAFF.